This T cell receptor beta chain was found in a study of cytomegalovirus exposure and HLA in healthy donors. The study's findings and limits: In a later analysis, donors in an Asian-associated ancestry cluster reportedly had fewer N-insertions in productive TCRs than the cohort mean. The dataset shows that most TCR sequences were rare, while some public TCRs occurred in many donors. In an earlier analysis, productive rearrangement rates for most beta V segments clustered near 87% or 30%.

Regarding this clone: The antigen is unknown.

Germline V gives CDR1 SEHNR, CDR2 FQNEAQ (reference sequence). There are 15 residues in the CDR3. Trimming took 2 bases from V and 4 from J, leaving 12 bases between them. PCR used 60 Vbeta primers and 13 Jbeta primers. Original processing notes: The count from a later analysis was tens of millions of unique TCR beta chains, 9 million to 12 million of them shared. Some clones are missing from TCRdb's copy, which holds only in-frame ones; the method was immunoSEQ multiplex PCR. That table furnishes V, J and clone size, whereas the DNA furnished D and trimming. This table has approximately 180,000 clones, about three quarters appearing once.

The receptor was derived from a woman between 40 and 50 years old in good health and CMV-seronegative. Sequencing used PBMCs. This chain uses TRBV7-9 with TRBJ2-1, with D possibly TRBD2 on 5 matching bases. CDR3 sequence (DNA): TGTGCCAGCAGCTTAAGGGCGGGCTATTACAATGAGCAGTTCTTC. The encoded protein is CASSLRAGYYNEQFF. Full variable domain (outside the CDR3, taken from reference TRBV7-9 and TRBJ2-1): DTGVSQNPRHKITKRGQNVTFRCDPISEHNRLYWYRQTLGQGPEFLTYFQNEAQLEKSRLLSDRFSAERPKGSFSTLEIQRTEQGDSAMYLCASSLRAGYYNEQFFGPGTRLTVL.